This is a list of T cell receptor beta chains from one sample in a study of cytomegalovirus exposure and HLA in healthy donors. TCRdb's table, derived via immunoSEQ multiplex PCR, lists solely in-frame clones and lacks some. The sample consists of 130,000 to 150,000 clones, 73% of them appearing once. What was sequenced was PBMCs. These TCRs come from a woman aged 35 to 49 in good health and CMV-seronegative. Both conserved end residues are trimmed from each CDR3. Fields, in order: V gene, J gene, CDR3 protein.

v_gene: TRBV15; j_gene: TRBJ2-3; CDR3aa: ATSSIRDTKRDTQY
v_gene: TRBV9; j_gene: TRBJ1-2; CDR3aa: ASSIRTGFDGYT
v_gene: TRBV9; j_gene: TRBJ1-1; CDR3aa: ASSAEGGARTEAF
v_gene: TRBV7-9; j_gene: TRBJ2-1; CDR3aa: ASSFKGAYNEQF
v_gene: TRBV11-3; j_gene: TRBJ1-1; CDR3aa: ASSQQGGNTEAF
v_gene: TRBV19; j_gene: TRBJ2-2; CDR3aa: ASSIVQGSGELF
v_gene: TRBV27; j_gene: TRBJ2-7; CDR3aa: ASSLQGGSYEQY
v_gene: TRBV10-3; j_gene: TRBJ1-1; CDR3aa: ASNQGENTEAF
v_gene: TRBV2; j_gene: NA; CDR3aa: ASSLQGNQPQY
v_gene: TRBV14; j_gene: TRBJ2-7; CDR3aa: ASSQGGWDEQY
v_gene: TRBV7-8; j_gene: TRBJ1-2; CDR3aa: ASAGTDYFHGYT
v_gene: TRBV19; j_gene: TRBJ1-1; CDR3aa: ASSIDRTRGSLLGTEAF
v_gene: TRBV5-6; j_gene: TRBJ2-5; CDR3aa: ASSLEDFQETQY
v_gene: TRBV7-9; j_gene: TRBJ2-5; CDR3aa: ASSLVLAGETQY
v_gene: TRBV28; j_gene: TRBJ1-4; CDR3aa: ASRTDRTTNEKLF
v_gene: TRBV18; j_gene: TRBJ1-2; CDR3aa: ASSPRDSDFGYT
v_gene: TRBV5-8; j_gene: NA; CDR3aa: ASSFYEQY
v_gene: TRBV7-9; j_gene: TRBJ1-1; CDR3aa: ASSLSETEAF
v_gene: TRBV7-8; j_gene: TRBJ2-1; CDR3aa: ASSLRQGPYNEQF
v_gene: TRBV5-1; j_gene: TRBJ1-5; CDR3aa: ASSEGGGNQPQH
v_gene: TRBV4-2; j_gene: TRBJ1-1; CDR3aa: ASSQEQGARTEAF
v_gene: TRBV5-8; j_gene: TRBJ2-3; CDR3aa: ASTRGGGGRDTQY
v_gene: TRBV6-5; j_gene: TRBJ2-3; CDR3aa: ASTPMVGATDTQY
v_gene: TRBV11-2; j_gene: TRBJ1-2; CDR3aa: ASSNGGDYGYT
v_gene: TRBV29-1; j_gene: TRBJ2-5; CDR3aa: GATGTGVSWETQY
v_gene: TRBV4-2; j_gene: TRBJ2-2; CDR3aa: ASSQGGSGARELF
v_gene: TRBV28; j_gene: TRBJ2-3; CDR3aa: ASSISGAYADTQY
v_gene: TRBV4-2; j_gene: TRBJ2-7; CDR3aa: ASSQEASGGVEQY
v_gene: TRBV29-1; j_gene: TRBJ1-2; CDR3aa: SVEGGRQRGGYT
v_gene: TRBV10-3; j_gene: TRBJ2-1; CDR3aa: AISDSGGGDEQF
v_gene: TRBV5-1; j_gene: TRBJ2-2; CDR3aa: ASSYLAGSNTGELF
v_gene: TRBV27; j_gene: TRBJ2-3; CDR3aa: ASSFYPGTDTQY
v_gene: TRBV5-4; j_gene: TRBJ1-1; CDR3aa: ASSLRGSTEAF
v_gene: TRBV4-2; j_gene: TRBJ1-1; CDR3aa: ASSHRGRRSTNTEAF
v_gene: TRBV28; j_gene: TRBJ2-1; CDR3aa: ASSLRGGANEQF
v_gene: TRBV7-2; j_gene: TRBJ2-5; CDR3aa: ASSPHGTGLGTQY
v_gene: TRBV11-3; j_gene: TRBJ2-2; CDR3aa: ASSPRLAPGELF
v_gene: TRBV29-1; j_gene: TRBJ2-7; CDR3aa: SVRQGSYEQY
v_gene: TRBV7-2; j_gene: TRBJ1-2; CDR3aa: ASSFRQGQLGYGYT
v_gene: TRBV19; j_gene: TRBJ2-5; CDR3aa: ASSTLAGGIKETQY
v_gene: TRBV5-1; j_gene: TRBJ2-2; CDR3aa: ASSAGTSGAGELF
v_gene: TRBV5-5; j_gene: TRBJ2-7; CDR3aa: ASSPLAASYEQY
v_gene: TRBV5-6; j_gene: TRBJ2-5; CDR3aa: ASSPRDLAQETQY
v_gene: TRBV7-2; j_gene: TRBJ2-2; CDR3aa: ASSLTFWTTGELF
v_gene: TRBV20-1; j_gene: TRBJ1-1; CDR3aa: SARINTEAF
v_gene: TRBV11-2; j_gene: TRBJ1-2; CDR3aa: ASSLIASDRSNYGYT
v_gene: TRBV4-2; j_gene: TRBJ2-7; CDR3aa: ASSHPGLAGVGYEQY
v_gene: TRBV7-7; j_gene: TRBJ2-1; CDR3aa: ASSSRLAGYNEQF
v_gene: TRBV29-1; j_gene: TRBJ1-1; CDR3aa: SVRLFTSTPEAF
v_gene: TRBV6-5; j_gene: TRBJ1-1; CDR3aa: ASSLDRGSRAF
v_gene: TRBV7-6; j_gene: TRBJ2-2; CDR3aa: ASSIGGAPRTGELF
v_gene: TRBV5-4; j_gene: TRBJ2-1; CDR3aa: ASSLTSGGPYNEQF
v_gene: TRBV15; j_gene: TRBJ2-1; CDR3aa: ATSRLGGEQF